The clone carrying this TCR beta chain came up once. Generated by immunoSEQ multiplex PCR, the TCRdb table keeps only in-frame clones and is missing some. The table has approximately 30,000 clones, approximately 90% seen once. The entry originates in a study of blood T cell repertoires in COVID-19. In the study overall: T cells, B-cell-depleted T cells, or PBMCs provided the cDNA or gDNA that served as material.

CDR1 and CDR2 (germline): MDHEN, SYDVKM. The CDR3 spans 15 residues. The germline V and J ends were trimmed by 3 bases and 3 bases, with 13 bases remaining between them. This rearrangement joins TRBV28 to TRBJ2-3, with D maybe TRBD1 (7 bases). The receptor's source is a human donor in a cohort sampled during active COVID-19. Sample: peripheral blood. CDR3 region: CASSLAAGGTDTQYF. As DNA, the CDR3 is TGTGCCAGCAGTTTGGCGGCAGGGGGGACAGATACGCAGTATTTT.